These 32 T cell receptor beta chains came from one sample sequenced in a study of CD8 T cells in Susac syndrome. Reverse transcription used about 0.45 to 1 ug RNA and random hexamers. TCRdb itself ran the immunoSEQ multiplex PCR reads through MiXCR, one entry per CDR3 protein. The repertoire consists of 100,000 to 150,000 distinct CDR3 sequences, with under 96% occurring once and the leading ten covering more than 0.12%. Material: CD4+ T cells from PBMCs. All receptors derive from a human donor with Susac syndrome.

The CDR3 region is CATSDLIPGYYGYTF. CDR3 bases: TGTGCCACCAGTGATTTGATCCCGGGATACTATGGCTACACCTTC. The genes are TRBV24-1 and TRBJ1-2; D ambiguous. V was shortened by 0 bases and J by 3 bases, with 10 bases between the two germline ends. Germline V gene data show CDR1 as KGHDR and CDR2 as SFDVKD. This CDR3 has 15 amino acids.

The chain combines TRBV11-2 with TRBJ2-1; D unclear. Germline CDR1 and CDR2: SGHAT and FQNNGV. The CDR3 is made up of 15 amino acids. The V gene lost 5 bases and the J gene lost 6 bases, with 17 bases spanning the gap. In DNA, the CDR3 is TGTGCCAGCAGCATCTTAACCTCGCTGGTCAATGAGCAGTTCTTC. Its translation: CASSILTSLVNEQFF.

The chain recombines TRBV29-1 with TRBJ2-6, with TRBD1 identical over 8 bases. The V segment lost 6 bases and the J segment 3 bases; nucleotides outside the gene matches: 7. This CDR3 has 15 residues. Germline V CDR1 and CDR2: SQVTM, ANQGSEA. CDR3 DNA sequence: TGCAGCGTCGTCCAGGGGGCGCGTGGGGCCAACGTCCTGACTTTC. Protein product: CSVVQGARGANVLTF.

The chain couples TRBV7-2 to TRBJ2-1; D ambiguous. Between the trimmed V and J ends, which lost 5 bases and 8 bases, there was a span of 13 bases. CDR3 size: 13 residues. CDR1 SGHTA and CDR2 FQGNSA come from the germline V gene. Here the CDR3 reads CASSMTRRDEQFF. As DNA, the CDR3 is TGTGCCAGCAGCATGACTCGTCGGGATGAGCAGTTCTTC.

This chain connects TRBV19 to TRBJ1-2; 7 nucleotides match TRBD1. V lost 5 bases, J lost 8 bases, and 20 bases stayed unmatched. Germline values: CDR1 LNHDA, CDR2 SQIVND (reference sequence). This CDR3 comprises 17 residues. The CDR3 DNA reads TGTGCCAGTAGTCCCGGACGACCGACAGGGCTTGGTCACGGCTACACCTTC. Translated: CASSPGRPTGLGHGYTF.

The V gene is TRBV20-1, the J gene TRBJ1-2; 9 bases map to TRBD1. CDR3 size: 20 residues. Germline V CDR1 and CDR2: DFQATT, SNEGSKA (reference sequence). The V gene end was trimmed by 0 bases and the J gene end by 4 bases; junction bases not matched to a gene: 21. The CDR3 loop reads CSARDVGDREGLERAYGYTF. CDR3 bases: TGCAGTGCTAGAGATGTGGGGGACAGGGAGGGATTGGAGAGGGCCTATGGCTACACCTTC.

The V gene is TRBV18, the J gene TRBJ1-1, with 10 bases aligning to TRBD1. V lost 1 base and J lost 4; bases outside the gene matches: 3. CDR3 length: 15 amino acids. Germline lookup yields CDR1 KGHSH and CDR2 LQKENI. CDR3 coding DNA: TGTGCCAGCTCACCACGGGACAGGGGTCCCACTGAAGCTTTCTTT. Translating it yields CASSPRDRGPTEAFF.

The chain uses TRBV29-1 and TRBJ1-4, with a possible D match to TRBD1 (6 bases). V lost 3 bases, J lost 8 bases, and 10 bases lay in between. The CDR3 loop spans 12 amino acids. The V gene's germline CDR1 is SQVTM and CDR2 ANQGSEA. The CDR3 is CSVDTGSEKLFF. The DNA for the CDR3 is TGCAGCGTTGACACAGGGTCGGAAAAACTGTTTTTT.

The chain carries TRBV7-2 and TRBJ2-5; D call uncertain. Trimming took off 4 bases at V and 1 base at J, with 10 bases between the two ends. The CDR3 has 14 residues. CDR1 is SGHTA, CDR2 FQGNSA, per germline. CDR3 bases: TGTGCCAGCAGCTCCCCGGGCCCCCAAGAGACCCAGTACTTC. Translation: CASSSPGPQETQYF.

This clonotype was seen only once. This chain joins TRBV7-9 and TRBJ2-7; 10 bases are a match to TRBD1. Germline V gene sequence: CDR1 SEHNR, CDR2 FQNEAQ (reference sequence). There are 15 residues in the CDR3. The ends lost 5 bases at V and 2 bases at J; junction bases unmatched: 6. CDR3 amino acids: CASSPRQGATYEQYF. Here the CDR3 DNA reads TGTGCCAGCAGCCCGAGACAGGGGGCCACCTACGAGCAGTACTTC. The whole variable domain, filled in from reference TRBV7-9 and TRBJ2-7, reads DTGVSQNPRHKITKRGQNVTFRCDPISEHNRLYWYRQTLGQGPEFLTYFQNEAQLEKSRLLSDRFSAERPKGSFSTLEIQRTEQGDSAMYLCASSPRQGATYEQYFGPGTRLTVT.

J is TRBJ1-4 and V is TRBV3-1, with unresolved D. Germline-derived CDR1 and CDR2 are LGHDT and YNNKEL (reference sequence). The V end was cut by 5 bases, the J end by 11 bases, with 12 bases between. CDR3 length: 12 residues. The CDR3 DNA is TGTGCCAGCAGCTTAGTAGTGGATAAACTGTTTTTT. This encodes CASSLVVDKLFF.

This rearrangement joins TRBV29-1 to TRBJ1-4; D call uncertain. CDR1 SQVTM and CDR2 ANQGSEA come from the germline V gene. The CDR3 consists of 13 residues. V lost 5 bases to trimming and J lost 0 bases, with 7 bases between them. CDR3 sequence reads: CSVRLSTNEKLFF. Written as DNA, the CDR3 is TGCAGCGTTCGGCTGTCAACTAATGAAAAACTGTTTTTT. The variable domain in full, completed from reference TRBV29-1 and TRBJ1-4, reads SAVISQKPSRDICQRGTSLTIQCQVDSQVTMMFWYRQQPGQSLTLIATANQGSEATYESGFVIDKFPISRPNLTFSTLTVSNMSPEDSSIYLCSVRLSTNEKLFFGSGTQLSVL.

This chain links TRBV30 with TRBJ2-3; 10 nucleotides agree with TRBD1. Germline lookup yields CDR1 GTSNPN and CDR2 SVGIG (reference sequence). Losses at the gene ends were 7 bases for V and 3 bases for J; bases not matched to a gene: 7. The CDR3 has 14 amino acids. CDR3 bases: TGTGCCTTGCACGGGACAGGGGTGACAGATACGCAGTATTTT. This gives the protein CALHGTGVTDTQYF.

V is TRBV20-1 and J is TRBJ2-1; D is tentatively TRBD1 or TRBD2 (5 bases each). The CDR3 is 16 residues long. V was pared by 5 bases and J by 0 bases, with 17 bases between. Germline lookup yields CDR1 DFQATT and CDR2 SNEGSKA (reference sequence). CDR3 amino acids: CSAYDGTSSSYNEQFF. DNA for the CDR3: TGCAGTGCTTACGACGGGACGTCTAGCTCCTACAATGAGCAGTTCTTC.

CDR3 protein: CASSFTRTGRAAETQYF. The CDR3 coding sequence is TGCGCCAGCAGCTTCACGAGGACAGGGAGGGCGGCTGAGACCCAGTACTTC. V gene TRBV5-1 combines with J gene TRBJ2-5; TRBD1 is a possible D gene (8 bases). The CDR3 length is 17 residues. V dropped 2 bases and J dropped 5 bases, with 22 bases sitting between them. Germline CDR1 reads SGHRS; CDR2 reads YFSETQ.

This chain connects TRBV28 to TRBJ2-1; D is tentatively TRBD1 or TRBD2 (5 bases each). CDR3 length: 13 residues. From germline, CDR1 is MDHEN and CDR2 SYDVKM. V was shortened by 4 bases and J by 8 bases, with 12 bases between the two germline ends. CDR3 sequence reads: CASSYVQGDEQFF. The CDR3, as DNA: TGTGCCAGCAGTTACGTTCAGGGAGATGAGCAGTTCTTC.

The J gene is TRBJ2-4, the V gene TRBV12-3 or TRBV12-4; 11 bases map to TRBD2. The CDR3 totals 15 residues. The J segment lost 7 bases and the V segment lost 5 bases, leaving 7 bases of the junction unmatched. CDR3 DNA: TGTGCCAGCAGTCGGCTAGCGGGAGGAGGGAACATTCAGTACTTC. Translating it yields CASSRLAGGGNIQYF.

The rearrangement uses TRBV11-2 and TRBJ2-5; 7 nucleotides match TRBD1. The trim removed 1 base at V and 5 bases at J, leaving 7 bases unmatched. Germline values: CDR1 SGHAT, CDR2 FQNNGV. CDR3 length equals 15 residues. The DNA for the CDR3 is TGTGCCAGCAGCTTAGGGGCGACAGGGACGGAGACCCAGTACTTC. Protein product: CASSLGATGTETQYF.

This clonotype was observed once. This chain joins TRBV2 and TRBJ1-3; possible D gene TRBD1, 5 bases. From germline, CDR1 is SNHLY and CDR2 FYNNEI. The CDR3 loop spans 17 amino acids. With 0 bases removed from V and 4 bases from J, the gap between germline ends came to 16 bases. CDR3 region: CASSEARLRDGGNTIYF. CDR3 coding DNA: TGTGCCAGCAGTGAAGCTCGCCTTAGGGACGGCGGAAACACCATATATTTT.

Only one count was recorded for this clonotype. The chain combines TRBV27 with TRBJ1-1; 7 bases agree with TRBD1. V lost 3 bases and J lost 3; bases outside the gene matches: 4. The CDR3 consists of 14 residues. Germline V gene data show CDR1 as MNHEY and CDR2 as SMNVEV (reference sequence). CDR3 sequence: CASSFRQGYTEAFF. Here the CDR3 DNA reads TGTGCCAGCAGTTTTCGACAGGGCTACACTGAAGCTTTCTTT.

This sequence joins TRBV20-1 and TRBJ2-1, with D tentatively TRBD2 (5 bases). CDR1 and CDR2 (germline): DFQATT, SNEGSKA (reference sequence). The ends were cut back, 2 bases at V and 10 bases at J, with 15 bases in the middle. This CDR3 contains 13 residues. For the CDR3, the DNA is TGCAGTGCTAGATCCCCTACTAGGACGGAGCAGTTCTTC. Amino acid sequence: CSARSPTRTEQFF.

In this sample, this clonotype turned up once. The rearrangement uses TRBV29-1 and TRBJ2-3, with 11 bases identical to TRBD2. Germline CDR1 and CDR2: SQVTM and ANQGSEA. Unmatched junction bases numbered 7, after V lost 4 bases and J lost 4 bases. CDR3 size: 15 residues. CDR3 bases: TGCAGCGTTGTGGGTCTAGCGGGAGGCTCAGATACGCAGTATTTT. Protein: CSVVGLAGGSDTQYF.

The V and J genes are TRBV14 and TRBJ2-6, with D unclear. This CDR3 is built from 16 residues. Germline CDR1 reads SGHDN; CDR2 reads FVKESK. Trimming removed 0 bases from V and 2 bases from J, with 8 bases in between. DNA of the CDR3: TGTGCCAGCAGCCAAGACCCCTGGGCTGGGGCCAACGTCCTGACTTTC. This gives the protein CASSQDPWAGANVLTF.

Only one count was recorded for this clonotype. This chain joins TRBV5-1 and TRBJ2-1; D is unclear. The CDR3 covers 11 residues. Germline V CDR1 and CDR2: SGHRS, YFSETQ. V gave up 4 bases and J gave up 10 bases, with 9 bases separating them. CDR3 nucleotide sequence: TGCGCCAGCAGCACGGACGCCGAGCAGTTCTTC. Its translation is CASSTDAEQFF. Full variable domain (remainder filled in from reference TRBV5-1 and TRBJ2-1): KAGVTQTPRYLIKTRGQQVTLSCSPISGHRSVSWYQQTPGQGLQFLFEYFSETQRNKGNFPGRFSGRQFSNSRSEMNVSTLELGDSALYLCASSTDAEQFFGPGTRLTVL.

The chain carries TRBV29-1 and TRBJ1-3; D is possibly TRBD1 (5 bases). V was clipped by 4 bases and J by 3 bases, with 16 bases between them. The CDR3 contains 15 residues. Germline V gene lookup returns CDR1 SQVTM and CDR2 ANQGSEA. CDR3 sequence (DNA): TGCAGCGTTGGAATGAGGGGCCTGGGTGGAAACACCATATATTTT. Translated, it gives CSVGMRGLGGNTIYF.

V gene TRBV30 combines with J gene TRBJ1-1; 10 bases align to TRBD1. This CDR3 contains 15 residues. Germline trimming cut 3 bases from V and 5 bases from J; bases unmatched to any gene: 9. The V gene's germline CDR1 is GTSNPN and CDR2 SVGIG (reference sequence). In DNA, the CDR3 is TGTGCCTGGAGCATACTGGGACAGGGGAGGACTGAAGCTTTCTTT. Its translation is CAWSILGQGRTEAFF.

CDR3 loop: CASRKGEDYGYTF. The CDR3, as DNA: TGTGCCAGCAGAAAAGGGGAGGACTATGGCTACACCTTC. This rearrangement joins TRBV6-5 to TRBJ1-2; possibly TRBD1 for D (5 bases). V gave up 6 bases and J gave up 3 bases, with 11 bases separating them. Germline CDR1 MNHEY, CDR2 SVGAGI. The CDR3 spans 13 residues.

This chain uses TRBV5-6 with TRBJ2-5; D is unresolved. This CDR3 is 14 amino acids long. Trimming stripped 0 bases from V and 5 bases from J, with 11 bases between. Germline V CDR1 and CDR2: SGHDT, YYEEEE. The CDR3 nucleotides are TGTGCCAGCAGCTTGGGTGGTAGGGTTGAGACCCAGTACTTC. Protein: CASSLGGRVETQYF.

The chain couples TRBV19 to TRBJ1-5; D may be TRBD1 (5 bases). Trimming removed 6 bases at V and 1 base at J, with 13 bases between. CDR1 and CDR2 from the germline V gene are LNHDA and SQIVND (reference sequence). The CDR3 has 15 amino acids. The DNA for the CDR3 is TGTGCCAGTAGCACTCAGGGAGCGAGCAATCAGCCCCAGCATTTT. This codes for CASSTQGASNQPQHF. Drawing the rest from reference TRBV19 and TRBJ1-5, the complete variable domain is DGGITQSPKYLFRKEGQNVTLSCEQNLNHDAMYWYRQDPGQGLRLIYYSQIVNDFQKGDIAEGYSVSREKKESFPLTVTSAQKNPTAFYLCASSTQGASNQPQHFGDGTRLSIL.

This clonotype was seen only once. The genes are TRBV28 and TRBJ2-7; TRBD2 is a possible D gene (6 bases). CDR1 and CDR2 (germline): MDHEN, SYDVKM. The germline V and J ends were trimmed by 0 bases and 2 bases, with 8 bases remaining between them. The CDR3 has 14 amino acids. CDR3 bases: TGTGCCAGCAGTTTATGGGGGGAGGCCTACGAGCAGTACTTC. Protein product: CASSLWGEAYEQYF.

This chain joins TRBV7-2 and TRBJ1-5; TRBD1 agrees at 9 bases. The CDR3 covers 15 residues. The germline V gene has CDR1 SGHTA and CDR2 FQGNSA. V was pared by 4 bases and J by 2 bases, with 3 bases of the junction left unmatched. The CDR3 reads CASSSQGAGNQPQHF. The CDR3 nucleotides read TGTGCCAGCAGCTCACAGGGGGCGGGCAATCAGCCCCAGCATTTT.

This clonotype has only a few counts. The rearrangement joins TRBV3-1 to TRBJ1-5; D remains ambiguous. The CDR3 contains 12 residues. CDR1 and CDR2 from the germline V gene are LGHDT and YNNKEL (reference sequence). The V end lost 1 base, the J end lost 2 bases, and 0 bases lay between the germline ends. The CDR3 bases are TGTGCCAGCAGCCAAGGCAATCAGCCCCAGCATTTT. Translation: CASSQGNQPQHF.